This TCR beta chain was identified during a study of T cells after yellow fever vaccination. Study-wide results and caveats: A small proportion of clonotypes was detected in both the CD4 and CD8 compartments.

TCRdb passed the 5' RACE reads through MiXCR, listing each CDR3 protein once. The sample has 300,000 to 400,000 distinct CDR3 sequences, about 7.8% seen once; the top ten hold 17%. The germline gives CDR1 SGHRS, CDR2 YFSETQ. With 1 base removed from V and 7 bases from J, the gap between germline ends came to 11 bases. The CDR3 runs to 14 residues. A word on this clonotype: Its target is not known.

The rearrangement links TRBV5-1 to TRBJ1-4, with D hard to call. The specimen was PBMCs, collected about 41 days after the first yellow fever vaccination. The source of this sequence is a man aged 18 to 29 who received the YFV17D yellow fever vaccine. As DNA, the CDR3 is TGCGCCAGCAGCTTGAGACCCGGAGGTGAAAAACTGTTTTTT. This translates into CASSLRPGGEKLFF.